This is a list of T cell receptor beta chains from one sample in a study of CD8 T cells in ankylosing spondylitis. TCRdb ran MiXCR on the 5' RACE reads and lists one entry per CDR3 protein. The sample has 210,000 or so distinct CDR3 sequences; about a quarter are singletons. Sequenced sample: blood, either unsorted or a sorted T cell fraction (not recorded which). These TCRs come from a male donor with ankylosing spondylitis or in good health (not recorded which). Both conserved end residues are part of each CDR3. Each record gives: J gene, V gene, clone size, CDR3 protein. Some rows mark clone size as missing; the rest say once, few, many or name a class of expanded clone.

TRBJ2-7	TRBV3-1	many	CASSPTPFSGSGNYEQYF
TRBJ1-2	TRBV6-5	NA	CASRGVGGYTF
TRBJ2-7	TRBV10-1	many	CASRDGHYEQYF
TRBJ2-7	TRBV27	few	CASSPSPGKNYEQYF
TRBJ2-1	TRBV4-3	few	CASSHGPRNEQFF
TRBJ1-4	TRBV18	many	CASSPRSTNEKLFF
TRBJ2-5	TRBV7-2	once	CASSPFETQYF
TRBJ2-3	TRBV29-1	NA	CSVVQGTTDTQYF
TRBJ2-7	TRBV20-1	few	CSARLQGLYEQYF
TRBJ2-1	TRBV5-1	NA	CASSYLQASSYNEQFF
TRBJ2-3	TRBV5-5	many	CASSRGTTQGTDTQYF
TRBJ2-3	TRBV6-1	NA	CASGAASSTDTQYF
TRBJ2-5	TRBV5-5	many	CASSGTVTETQYF
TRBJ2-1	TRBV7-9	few	CASSNRGTGNEQFF
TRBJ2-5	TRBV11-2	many	CASSLAGGRWETQYF
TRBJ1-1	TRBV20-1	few	CSARSGTANTEAFF
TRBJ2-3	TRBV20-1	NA	CSAGGALSTDTQYF
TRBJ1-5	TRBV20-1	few	CSAGSGQAHQPQHF
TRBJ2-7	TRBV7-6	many	CASSLTGQDSYEQYF
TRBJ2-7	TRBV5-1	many	CASGERSSYEQYF
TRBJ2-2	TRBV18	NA	CASSPAGPGELFF
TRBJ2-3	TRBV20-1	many	CSARGRLGTDTQYF
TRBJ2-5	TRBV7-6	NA	CASSAAGGGQETQYF
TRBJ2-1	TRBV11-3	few	CASSLGPGEEQFF
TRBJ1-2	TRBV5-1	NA	CASSSGDSIYGYTF
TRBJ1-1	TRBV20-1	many	CSAPGGVSTEAFF
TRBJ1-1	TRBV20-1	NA	CSARGIRLLGLAEAFF
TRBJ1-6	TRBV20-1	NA	CSAREGQGNSPLHF
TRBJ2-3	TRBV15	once	CATSILAGVTDTQYF
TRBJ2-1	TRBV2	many	CASSLTLTSYNEQFF
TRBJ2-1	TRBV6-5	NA	CASSYSYTSGRNEQFF
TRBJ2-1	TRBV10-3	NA	CAIRNSTYNEQFF
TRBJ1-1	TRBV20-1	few	CSAPQGGRAEAFF
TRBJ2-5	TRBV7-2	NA	CASSPSGLVGETQYF
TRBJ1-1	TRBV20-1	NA	CSAPGDRGHTEAFF
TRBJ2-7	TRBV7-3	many	CASSNSGTAYEQYF
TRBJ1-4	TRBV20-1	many	CSAKRPGTGSPEKLFF
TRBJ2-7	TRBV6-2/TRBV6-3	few	CASSVRTGTHEQYF
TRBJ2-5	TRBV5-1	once	CASREEETQYF
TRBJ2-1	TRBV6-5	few	CASSYSSGRSYNEQFF
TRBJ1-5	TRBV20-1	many	CSAVQGNQPQHF
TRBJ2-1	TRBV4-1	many	CASSLTMVAGRGDEQFF
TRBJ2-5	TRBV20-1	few	CSAPTGGETQYF
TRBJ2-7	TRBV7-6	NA	CASSLGLASNEQYF
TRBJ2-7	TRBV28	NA	CASSSRGRTPHRSYEQYF
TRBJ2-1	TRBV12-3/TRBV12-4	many	CASDSQNLRNEQFF
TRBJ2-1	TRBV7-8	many	CVSSSGLVAGDDEQFF
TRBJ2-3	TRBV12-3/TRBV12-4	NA	CASRTGSADTQYF
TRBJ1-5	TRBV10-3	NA	CAISEGLDSGQPQHF
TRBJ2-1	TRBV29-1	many	CSVGAGVGEQFF
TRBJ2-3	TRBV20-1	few	CSAPSGNTGPDTQYF
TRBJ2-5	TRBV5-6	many	CASSLGTRETQYF
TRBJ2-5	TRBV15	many	CATSRDPSAQETQYF
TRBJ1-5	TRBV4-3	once	CASSQQDIYSNQPQHF
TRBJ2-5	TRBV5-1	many	CASRQGLQETQYF
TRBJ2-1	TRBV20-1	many	CSATGWGQGEQFF